This T cell receptor (beta chain) originates from a study of blood T cells in healthy people across ages (dated by TCRdb to between 2014 and 2017). About the study as a whole: Template switching captured roughly one uniquely barcoded TCR beta cDNA molecule per two T cells in model experiments. The study measured age-related changes in TCR beta repertoire diversity using deep sequencing normalized with unique cDNA molecular identifiers. To avoid experimental bias, donors of different ages were randomly spread across the sequencing lanes. Four age groups were formed from the donors: young (average 16 years), middle-aged (approximately 40), aged (around 68) and long-lived (about 80). Two additional independent replicas of 1 million unique cDNA reads from the same blood draw were analyzed for two donors (one aged 18 to 30 and one aged 80 or older). Broad study findings and their caveats: Total diversity estimates from one million sequenced T cells were considered lower bounds and underestimates. Because the CMV infection status of the donors was unknown, age-related changes in expanded clonotypes may potentially have been confounded. Conclusive comparison of naive and antigen-experienced compartments was prevented by the profiling of bulk unsorted PBMCs. As age increased, observed TCR beta diversity per million T cells dropped in a roughly linear way, and a significant reduction was already evident by age 40. The percentage of naive T cells measured by flow cytometry correlated strongly with observed TCR beta diversity. Compared with the aged group, more naive CD4+ T cells, fewer expanded clones and increased TCR diversity were shown by the long-lived group, suggesting age selection.

Based on the germline V gene (reference sequence), the CDR1 and CDR2 sequences are DFQATT and SNEGSKA. From the cysteine through the phenylalanine, the CDR3 covers 15 amino acids. CDR3 DNA only is kept here, 45 bases in frame from base 1. Ends trimmed: V by 5 bases, J by 2 bases; bases unmatched to a gene: 11. In the case of this clonotype: Its target antigen remains unknown. Qualities for individual bases were not recorded, and no much larger clone is one base off.

The donors were roughly 40 Caucasian individuals from Russia, aged roughly 6 to 100 years, who were systemically healthy. Approximately 9.3 milliliters of peripheral blood were drawn from each donor into EDTA-treated Vacutainer tubes. Ficoll-Paque density-gradient centrifugation was used to isolate PBMCs, with at least 7 million per sample. Total RNA was extracted from PBMCs with Trizol reagent, with at least 6 micrograms obtained per sample. For every donor, flow cytometry on a PBMC aliquot measured the percentage of naive CD45RAhigh/CD27high T cells. Library method: 5' RACE. TCRdb shows the sequencer as Illumina HiSeq 2500. The second PCR ran for roughly 6 to 11 cycles and used a J-beta primer mix along with a sample-barcoded 5' primer. A unique molecular identifier was introduced onto each TCR beta cDNA molecule by a template-switch 5' adaptor carrying 12 random nucleotides. At least 3 million CDR3-containing paired-end reads were obtained from each sample. The Mint cDNA synthesis kit, primed by a TRBC-specific oligonucleotide, was used to synthesize first-strand cDNA from all RNA. All cDNA was treated with uracil-DNA glycosylase and then went through a first 18-cycle PCR with the universal primers M1SS and BC2_uni_R. The paper's data handling went like this. Normalization of each sample was performed by random selection of 1 million high-quality reads, each carrying a distinct molecular identifier. Reads sharing molecular identifiers were discarded rather than binned into consensus sequences. MiTCR, set to a Q25 quality threshold and the strictest error-elimination algorithm, was used for CDR3 identification, clonotype clustering and error correction. A nonparametric unseen species model using Euler transformation provided a lower-bound estimate of total TCR beta diversity. The raw public reads went through TCRdb reprocessing: fastp at Q25, MiXCR clone calling, in-frame beta chains kept. Under each unique CDR3 protein, matching rows form one entry showing the most common genes and DNA. The authors' filters were not applied to this entry. The sample table records more than 650,000 distinct CDR3 sequences; 22% of these occur just once. The ten largest make up 22% of the sample.

The receptor comes from a man aged 70 or older in good health. Sequencing was carried out using blood. In this chain, TRBV20-1 is recombined with TRBJ2-7, with 8 bases in between that match TRBD2. The CDR3 in this case is CSARKTGTRTYEQYF. Here is the DNA: TGCAGTGCTCGAAAAACCGGGACTAGAACCTACGAGCAGTACTTC.